These 6 T cell receptor beta chains were sequenced from one sample in a study of human versus mouse CDR3 diversity and MHC coevolution. The repertoire was sequenced with immunoSEQ multiplex PCR; TCRdb's copy has only in-frame clones and lacks some. The sample carries about 80,000 clones, 80% to 95% recorded once. What was sequenced was naive CD4+ T cells from blood. The sample's subset: CD45RO-negative CD62L-positive naive CD4 T cells. These receptors were collected from a person aged 30 to 70 in good health.

The chain uses TRBV9 and TRBJ1-2; D gene ambiguous. Germline CDR1 is SGDLS and CDR2 is YYNGEE. V was clipped by 0 bases and J by 6 bases, with 18 bases between them. The CDR3 covers 16 residues. CDR3 amino acids: CASSVGVQTSSHGYTF. The DNA for the CDR3 is TGTGCCAGCAGCGTAGGAGTACAGACCTCCTCCCATGGCTACACCTTC.

In DNA form, the CDR3 reads TGCGCCAGCAGCCAAGATTCGGACTACGGTGGCTACACCTTC. It codes for CASSQDSDYGGYTF. The rearrangement joins TRBV4-3 to TRBJ1-2; D call uncertain. V was cut by 0 bases and J by 7 bases, with 12 bases left in between. This CDR3 comprises 14 residues. Germline CDR1 and CDR2: LGHNA and YSLEER.

The gene calls are TRBV7-2 and TRBJ2-7; 7 bases line up with TRBD2. Trimming at V came to 5 bases and at J to 0 bases, leaving 7 bases not matched to a gene. This CDR3 contains 15 residues. Per the germline V gene, CDR1 is SGHTA and CDR2 is FQGNSA. The CDR3 DNA reads TGTGCCAGCAGCGAGGGCCTAGCGGTCTCCTACGAGCAGTACTTC. It specifies CASSEGLAVSYEQYF.

The chain uses TRBV7-3 and TRBJ2-3; TRBD2 aligns across 12 bases. Looked up from germline, CDR1 is SGHTA and CDR2 is FQGTGA. The ends lost 5 bases at V and 0 bases at J; junction bases unmatched: 6. The CDR3 consists of 17 residues. The DNA for the CDR3 is TGTGCCAGCAGCCCAATGCTAGCGGGAGGGAGCACAGATACGCAGTATTTT. The encoded protein is CASSPMLAGGSTDTQYF.

V is TRBV7-9 and J is TRBJ2-7; D is ambiguous. V was clipped by 6 bases and J by 2 bases, with 5 bases between them. CDR1 is SEHNR, CDR2 FQNEAQ, per germline (reference sequence). The CDR3 sequence is 11 residues long. The CDR3 coding sequence is TGTGCCAGCAGGAGCACCTACGAGCAGTACTTC. This gives the protein CASRSTYEQYF.

About this clone: Other nucleotide sequences in the sample specify the same CDR3. The rearrangement uses TRBV7-3 and TRBJ2-6; no definite D call. V dropped 5 bases and J dropped 4 bases, with 6 bases sitting between them. This CDR3 region has 13 residues. Germline CDR1 reads SGHTA; CDR2 reads FQGTGA. CDR3 sequence reads: CASSLLGANVLTF. CDR3 nucleotides: TGTGCCAGCAGCCTGTTGGGGGCCAACGTCCTGACTTTC.